Below, one T cell receptor beta chain is given with its context. The method was immunoSEQ multiplex PCR; TCRdb's version includes in-frame clones alone and lacks a portion of them. Of some 82,000 clones listed, around 94% are singletons. The CDR3 runs 14 residues. CDR1 and CDR2 from the germline V gene are SGHNT and YYREEE (reference sequence). The V gene end was trimmed by 0 bases and the J gene end by 6 bases; junction bases not matched to a gene: 2. The data derive from a study of technical replicates of blood from several donors. This rearrangement joins TRBV5-4 to TRBJ2-1; 8 bases are a match to TRBD2. Sequencing was done on a sample of T cells isolated from PBMCs. The sequence derives from a human donor in good health. The CDR3 sequence is CASSLDLAGNEQFF. For the CDR3, the DNA is TGTGCCAGCAGCTTGGACCTAGCGGGCAATGAGCAGTTCTTC.